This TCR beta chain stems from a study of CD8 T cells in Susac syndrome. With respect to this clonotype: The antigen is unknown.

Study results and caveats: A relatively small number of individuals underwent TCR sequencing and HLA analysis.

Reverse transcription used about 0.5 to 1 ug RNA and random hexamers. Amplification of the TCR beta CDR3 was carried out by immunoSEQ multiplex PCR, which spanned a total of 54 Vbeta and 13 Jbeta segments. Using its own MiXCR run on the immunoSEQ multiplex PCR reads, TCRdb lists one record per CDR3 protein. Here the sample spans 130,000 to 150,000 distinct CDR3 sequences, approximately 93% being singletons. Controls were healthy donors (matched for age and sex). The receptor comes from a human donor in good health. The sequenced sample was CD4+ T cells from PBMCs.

CDR3 sequence: CASRGPEETQYF. The DNA for the CDR3 is TGTGCCAGCAGAGGCCCCGAAGAGACCCAGTACTTC. The V call is TRBV2, the J call TRBJ2-5, with D unresolved. Germline V gene data show CDR1 as SNHLY and CDR2 as FYNNEI. The ends were cut back, 6 bases at V and 3 bases at J, with 8 bases in the middle. The CDR3 spans 12 residues.